The rows below give T cell receptor beta chains drawn from one sample of a study of molecular identifiers for immune sequencing clone quantification. TCRdb analysed the PCR reads with MiXCR anew, one entry per CDR3 protein. The sample consists of approximately 550,000 distinct CDR3 sequences, approximately 25% of them appearing once. The sequencing input was naive CD8+ T cells from blood, with Jurkat cell RNA spiked in. The receptors derive from a human donor in good health. Some libraries in this study had Jurkat cell RNA spiked in. Each CDR3 is given with its conserved first and last residue.

j_call | v_call | cdr3_aa
TRBJ1-5 | TRBV6-2/TRBV6-3 | CASSEGVGNQPQHF
TRBJ1-6 | TRBV19 | CAGGEGGLDSPLHF
TRBJ2-7 | TRBV7-2 | CASSPESLTSYEQYF
TRBJ2-7 | TRBV20-1 | CSARIFYRGGLSYEQYF
TRBJ2-5 | TRBV27 | CASSSILQGDETQYF
TRBJ2-3 | TRBV9 | CASSTTTGTVPDTQYF
TRBJ2-7 | TRBV3-1 | CASSQAIGPLTHRDYEQYF
TRBJ1-3 | TRBV4-2 | CASSQEKQGAPGNTIYF
TRBJ2-1 | TRBV27 | CASGSYNEQFF
TRBJ2-7 | TRBV19 | CASSNAGQGPYEQYF
TRBJ2-3 | TRBV9 | CASSVDGRPDTQYF